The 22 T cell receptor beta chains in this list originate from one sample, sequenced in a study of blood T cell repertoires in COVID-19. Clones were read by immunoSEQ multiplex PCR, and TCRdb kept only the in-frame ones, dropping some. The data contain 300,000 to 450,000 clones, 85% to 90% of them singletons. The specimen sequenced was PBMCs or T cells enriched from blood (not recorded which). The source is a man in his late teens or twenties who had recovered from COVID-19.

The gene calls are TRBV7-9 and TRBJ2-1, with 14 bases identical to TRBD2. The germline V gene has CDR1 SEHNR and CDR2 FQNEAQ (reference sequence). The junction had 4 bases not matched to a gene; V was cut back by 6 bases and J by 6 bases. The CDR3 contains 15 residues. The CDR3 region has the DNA TGTGCCAGCAGATCCGGGACTAGCGGGAGCAATGAGCAGTTCTTC. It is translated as CASRSGTSGSNEQFF.

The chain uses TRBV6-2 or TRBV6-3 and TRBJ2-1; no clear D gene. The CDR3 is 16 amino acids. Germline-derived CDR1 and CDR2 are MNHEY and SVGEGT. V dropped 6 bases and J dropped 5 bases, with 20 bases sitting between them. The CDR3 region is CASSPTLGRVDNEQFF. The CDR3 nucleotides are TGTGCCAGCAGCCCCACCCTAGGTCGGGTCGACAATGAGCAGTTCTTC.

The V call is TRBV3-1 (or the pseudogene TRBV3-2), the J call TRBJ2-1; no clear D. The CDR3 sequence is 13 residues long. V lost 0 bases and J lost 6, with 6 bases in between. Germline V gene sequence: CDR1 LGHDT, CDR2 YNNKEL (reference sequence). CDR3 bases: TGTGCCAGCAGCCAAGATTACAGCAATGAGCAGTTCTTC. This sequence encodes CASSQDYSNEQFF.

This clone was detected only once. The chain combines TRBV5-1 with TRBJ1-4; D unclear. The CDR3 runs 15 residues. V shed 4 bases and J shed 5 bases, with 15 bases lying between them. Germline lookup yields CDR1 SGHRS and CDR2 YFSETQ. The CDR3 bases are TGCGCCAGCAGCACCAGCGCCCCGGGGAATGAAAAACTGTTTTTT. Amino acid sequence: CASSTSAPGNEKLFF.

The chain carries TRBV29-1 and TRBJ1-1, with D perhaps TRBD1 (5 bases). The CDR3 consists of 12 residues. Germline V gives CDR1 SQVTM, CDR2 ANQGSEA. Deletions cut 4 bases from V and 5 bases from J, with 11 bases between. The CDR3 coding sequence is TGCAGCGTTGGAGTAGGGGAAACTGAAGCTTTCTTT. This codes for CSVGVGETEAFF.

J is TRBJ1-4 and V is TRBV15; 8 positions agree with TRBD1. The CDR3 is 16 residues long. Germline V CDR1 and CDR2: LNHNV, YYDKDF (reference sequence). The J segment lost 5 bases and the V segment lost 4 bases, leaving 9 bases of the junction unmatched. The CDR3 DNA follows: TGTGCCACCAGCAAACAAGGACAGGGCGAAAATGAAAAACTGTTTTTT. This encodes CATSKQGQGENEKLFF.

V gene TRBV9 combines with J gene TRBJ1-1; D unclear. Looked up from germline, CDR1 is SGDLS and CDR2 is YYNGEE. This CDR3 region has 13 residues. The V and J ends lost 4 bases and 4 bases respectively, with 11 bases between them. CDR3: CASSLDFSTEAFF. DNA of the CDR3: TGTGCCAGCAGCTTAGACTTCTCCACTGAAGCTTTCTTT. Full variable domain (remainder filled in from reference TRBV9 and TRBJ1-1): DSGVTQTPKHLITATGQRVTLRCSPRSGDLSVYWYQQSLDQGLQFLIQYYNGEERAKGNILERFSAQQFPDLHSELNLSSLELGDSALYFCASSLDFSTEAFFGQGTRLTVV.

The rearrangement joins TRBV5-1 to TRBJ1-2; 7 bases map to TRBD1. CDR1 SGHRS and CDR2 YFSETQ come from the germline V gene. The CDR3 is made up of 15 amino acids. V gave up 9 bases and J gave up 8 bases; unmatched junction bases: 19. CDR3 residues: CATTDAAGGFRGYTF. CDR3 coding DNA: TGCGCCACTACGGACGCGGCAGGGGGATTTAGGGGCTACACCTTC.

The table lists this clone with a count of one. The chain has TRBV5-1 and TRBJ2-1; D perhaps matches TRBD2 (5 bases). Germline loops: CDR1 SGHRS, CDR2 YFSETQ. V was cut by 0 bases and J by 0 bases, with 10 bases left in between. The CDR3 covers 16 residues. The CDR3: CASSLEGGPSYNEQFF. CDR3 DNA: TGCGCCAGCAGCTTGGAGGGCGGGCCCTCCTACAATGAGCAGTTCTTC.

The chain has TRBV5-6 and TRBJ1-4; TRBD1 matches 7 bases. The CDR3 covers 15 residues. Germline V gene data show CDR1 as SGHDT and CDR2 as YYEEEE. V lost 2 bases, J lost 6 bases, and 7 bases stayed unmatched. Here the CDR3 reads CASSFIGGADEKLFF. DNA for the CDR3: TGTGCCAGCAGCTTCATAGGGGGCGCGGATGAAAAACTGTTTTTT.

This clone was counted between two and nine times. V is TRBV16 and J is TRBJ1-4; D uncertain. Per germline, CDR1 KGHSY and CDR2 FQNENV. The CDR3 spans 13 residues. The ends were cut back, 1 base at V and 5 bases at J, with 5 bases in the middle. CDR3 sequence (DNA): TGTGCCAGCAGCCAATTAATAAATGAAAAACTGTTTTTT. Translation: CASSQLINEKLFF.

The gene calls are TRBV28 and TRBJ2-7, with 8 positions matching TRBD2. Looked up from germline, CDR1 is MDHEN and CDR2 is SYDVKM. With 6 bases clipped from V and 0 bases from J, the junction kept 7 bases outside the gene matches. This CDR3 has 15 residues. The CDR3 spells CASSPPGGGSYEQYF. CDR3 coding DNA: TGTGCCAGCAGCCCTCCGGGGGGGGGCTCCTACGAGCAGTACTTC.

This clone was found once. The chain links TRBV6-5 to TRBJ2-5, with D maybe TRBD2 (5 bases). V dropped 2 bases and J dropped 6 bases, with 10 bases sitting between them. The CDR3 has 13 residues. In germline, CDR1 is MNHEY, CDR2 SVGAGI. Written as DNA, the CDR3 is TGTGCCAGCAGTTACGAGGGCTCGAAGACCCAGTACTTC. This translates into CASSYEGSKTQYF.

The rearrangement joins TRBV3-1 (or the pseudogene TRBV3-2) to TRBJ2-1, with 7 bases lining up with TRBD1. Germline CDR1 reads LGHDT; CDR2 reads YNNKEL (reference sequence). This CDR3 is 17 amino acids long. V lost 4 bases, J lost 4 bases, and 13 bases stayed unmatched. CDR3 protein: CASSLLLETGHYNEQFF. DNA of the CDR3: TGTGCCAGCAGCCTACTTTTGGAGACAGGGCATTACAATGAGCAGTTCTTC.

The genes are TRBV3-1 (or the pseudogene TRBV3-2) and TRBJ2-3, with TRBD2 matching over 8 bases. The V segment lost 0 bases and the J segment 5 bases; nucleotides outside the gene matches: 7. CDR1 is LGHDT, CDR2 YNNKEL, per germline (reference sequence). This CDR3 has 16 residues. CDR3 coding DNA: TGTGCCAGCAGCCAAGATGAGCGGCTAGCGGGAGATACGCAGTATTTT. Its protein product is CASSQDERLAGDTQYF.

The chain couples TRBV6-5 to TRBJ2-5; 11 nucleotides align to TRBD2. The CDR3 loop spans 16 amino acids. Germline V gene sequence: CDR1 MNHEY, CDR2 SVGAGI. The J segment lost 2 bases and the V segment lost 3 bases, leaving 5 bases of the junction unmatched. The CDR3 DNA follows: TGTGCCAGCAGTTATTATAGCGGGAGGGGACAAGAGACCCAGTACTTC. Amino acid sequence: CASSYYSGRGQETQYF.

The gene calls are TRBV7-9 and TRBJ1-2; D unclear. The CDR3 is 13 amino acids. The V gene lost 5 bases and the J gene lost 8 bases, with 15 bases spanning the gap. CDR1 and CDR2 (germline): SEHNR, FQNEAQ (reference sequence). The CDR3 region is CASSPRGGDGYTF. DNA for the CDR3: TGTGCCAGCAGCCCGCGGGGAGGCGACGGCTACACCTTC.

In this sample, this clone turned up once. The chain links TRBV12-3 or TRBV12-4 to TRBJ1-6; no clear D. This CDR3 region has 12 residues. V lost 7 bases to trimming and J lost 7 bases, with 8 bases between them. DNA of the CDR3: TGTGCCAGCACAAGCCCCAATTCACCCCTCCACTTT. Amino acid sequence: CASTSPNSPLHF.

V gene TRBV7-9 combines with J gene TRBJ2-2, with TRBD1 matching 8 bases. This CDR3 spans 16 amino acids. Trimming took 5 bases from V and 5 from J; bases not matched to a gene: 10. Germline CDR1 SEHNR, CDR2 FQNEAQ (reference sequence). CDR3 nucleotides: TGTGCCAGCAGCCTCGGACAGGGCTCGGTGACCGGGGAGCTGTTTTTT. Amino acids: CASSLGQGSVTGELFF.

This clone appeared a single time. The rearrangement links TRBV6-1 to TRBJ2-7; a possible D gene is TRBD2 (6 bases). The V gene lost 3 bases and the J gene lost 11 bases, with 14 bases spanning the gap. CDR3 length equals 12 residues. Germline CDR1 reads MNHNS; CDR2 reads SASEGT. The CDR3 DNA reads TGTGCCAGCAGTGAGACGACTAGGCGGGAGTACTTC. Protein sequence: CASSETTRREYF.

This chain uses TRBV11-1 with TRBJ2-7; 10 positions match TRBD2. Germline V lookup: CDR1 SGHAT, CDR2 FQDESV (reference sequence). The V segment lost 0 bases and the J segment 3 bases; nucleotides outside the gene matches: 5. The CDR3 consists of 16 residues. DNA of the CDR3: TGTGCCAGCAGCTTAGCTCTGGGACTAGCGAACTACGAGCAGTACTTC. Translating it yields CASSLALGLANYEQYF.

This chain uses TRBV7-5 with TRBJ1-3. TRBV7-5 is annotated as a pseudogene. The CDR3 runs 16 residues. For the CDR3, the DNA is TGTGTCAGAAGCTTATCGGGAACAGTTTCTGGAAACACCATATATTTT. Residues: CVRSLSGTVSGNTIYF.